This passage covers 20 T cell receptor beta chains from one sample sequenced in a study of patients and donors after allogeneic stem cell transplantation. TCRdb redid the calling of the RT-PCR reads with MiXCR, one entry per CDR3 protein. The table shows some 880,000 distinct CDR3 sequences, with roughly 18% occurring only once. The sample taken for sequencing was blood, either unsorted or a sorted T cell fraction (not recorded which). The origin of the receptors is a human donor who was either an allogeneic HSCT recipient or a stem cell or donor lymphocyte infusion donor (not recorded which). It is not recorded whose cells these are; they may come from a transplant donor.

The CDR3 region has the DNA TGTGCCAGCACCGCTCACGGGAGCACTGAGCAGTTCTTC. As protein: CASTAHGSTEQFF. This chain links TRBV2 with TRBJ2-1; tentative D call: TRBD2 (6 bases). Trimming took 7 bases from V and 9 from J, leaving 16 bases between them. This CDR3 has 13 residues. Looked up from germline, CDR1 is SNHLY and CDR2 is FYNNEI.

This clonotype was counted only a few times. The chain recombines TRBV3-1 with TRBJ2-5, with a weak D call TRBD2 (6 bases). This CDR3 has 14 amino acids. V lost 5 bases, J lost 5 bases, and 15 bases lay in between. Germline V CDR1 and CDR2: LGHDT, YNNKEL (reference sequence). The CDR3 spells CASSTVGGVETQYF. The CDR3 DNA reads TGTGCCAGCAGCACCGTGGGAGGAGTCGAGACCCAGTACTTC.

V usage is TRBV10-3 and J usage is TRBJ2-1; TRBD1 or TRBD2 may be the D gene (5 bases each). The germline V gene has CDR1 ENHRY and CDR2 SYGVKD. The CDR3 is 11 amino acids. Trimming took 8 bases from V and 16 from J, leaving 18 bases between them. CDR3 sequence reads: CAIGDGLSAFF. CDR3 nucleotide sequence: TGTGCCATCGGGGACGGGTTATCTGCTTTCTTC.

The chain is built from TRBV7-6 and TRBJ2-3; D is unresolved. Germline CDR1 and CDR2: SGHVS and FNYEAQ. V was pared by 1 base and J by 2 bases, with 16 bases between. The CDR3 has 17 amino acids. Here the CDR3 reads CASSLGRLRSLTDTQYF. The CDR3, as DNA: TGTGCCAGCAGCTTAGGAAGACTCAGGAGCCTCACAGATACGCAGTATTTT. Full variable domain (missing parts from reference TRBV7-6 and TRBJ2-3): GAGVSQSPRYKVTKRGQDVALRCDPISGHVSLYWYRQALGQGPEFLTYFNYEAQQDKSGLPNDRFSAERPEGSISTLTIQRTEQRDSAMYRCASSLGRLRSLTDTQYFGPGTRLTVL.

The chain uses TRBV15 and TRBJ2-7; D not resolved. CDR3 length equals 13 residues. V was cut by 2 bases and J by 0 bases, with 5 bases left in between. Germline V lookup: CDR1 LNHNV, CDR2 YYDKDF (reference sequence). CDR3 amino acids: CATSRQSSYEQYF. As DNA, the CDR3 is TGTGCCACCAGCAGACAGAGCTCCTACGAGCAGTACTTC.

This chain connects TRBV7-9 to TRBJ1-2; D call uncertain. CDR1 is SEHNR and CDR2 is FQNEAQ in the germline V gene (reference sequence). The CDR3 loop spans 13 amino acids. V was pared by 5 bases and J by 2 bases, with 9 bases between. CDR3 sequence: CASSPPRNYGYTF. The CDR3 nucleotides read TGTGCCAGCAGCCCCCCGCGGAACTATGGCTACACCTTC.

Written as DNA, the CDR3 is TGTGCCAGCACCCTTAGCGGGGGATTCTACGAGCAGTACTTC. Protein: CASTLSGGFYEQYF. V usage is TRBV3-1 and J usage is TRBJ2-7; 9 nucleotides match TRBD2. CDR1 is LGHDT, CDR2 YNNKEL, per germline (reference sequence). The trim removed 7 bases at V and 3 bases at J, leaving 7 bases unmatched. There are 14 residues in the CDR3.

The chain uses TRBV25-1 and TRBJ1-2, with D uncertain. Trimming took 2 bases from V and 8 from J, leaving 15 bases between them. The CDR3 has 14 residues. Germline lookup yields CDR1 MGHDK and CDR2 SYGVNS. The CDR3: CASSEGRREYGYTF. CDR3 DNA sequence: TGTGCCAGCAGTGAAGGTCGGAGGGAGTACGGCTACACCTTC.

The genes are TRBV15 and TRBJ2-7, with 8 positions matching TRBD1. CDR1 is LNHNV and CDR2 is YYDKDF in the germline V gene (reference sequence). Unmatched junction bases numbered 15, after V lost 3 bases and J lost 2 bases. The CDR3 spans 18 residues. The CDR3 nucleotides are TGTGCCACCAGCAGCAAGTTAGTCGACAGGGGCGGAACCTACGAGCAGTACTTC. Translated, it gives CATSSKLVDRGGTYEQYF.

This clonotype was found a few times. The rearrangement links TRBV29-1 to TRBJ2-7, with D unresolved. From germline, CDR1 is SQVTM and CDR2 ANQGSEA. V was trimmed by 4 bases and J by 5 bases, leaving 9 bases between them. The CDR3 loop spans 11 amino acids. CDR3 region: CSVAVSHEQYF. The CDR3 region has the DNA TGCAGCGTTGCCGTATCCCACGAGCAGTACTTC.

The genes are TRBV5-4 and TRBJ2-5; D perhaps matches TRBD2 (6 bases). This CDR3 has 16 residues. Trimming cost V 1 base and J 2 bases, with 15 bases left between them. CDR1 and CDR2 (germline): SGHNT, YYREEE (reference sequence). The CDR3 nucleotides are TGTGCCAGCAGCTTGCGTCGTGGGACTGTACAAGAGACCCAGTACTTC. Residues: CASSLRRGTVQETQYF. Variable domain in full (rest from reference TRBV5-4 and TRBJ2-5): ETGVTQSPTHLIKTRGQQVTLRCSSQSGHNTVSWYQQALGQGPQFIFQYYREEENGRGNFPPRFSGLQFPNYSSELNVNALELDDSALYLCASSLRRGTVQETQYFGPGTRLLVL.

This clonotype was observed a few times. The chain is built from TRBV12-3 or TRBV12-4 and TRBJ1-2; D gene ambiguous. CDR3 length equals 14 residues. Trimming cost V 2 bases and J 5 bases, with 12 bases left between them. CDR3 loop: CASSLNREVYGYTF. CDR3 coding DNA: TGTGCCAGCAGTTTAAATAGGGAGGTATATGGCTACACCTTC.

The chain recombines TRBV5-1 with TRBJ2-7, with D tentatively TRBD1 (5 bases). Looked up from germline, CDR1 is SGHRS and CDR2 is YFSETQ. The CDR3 is 16 residues long. V dropped 4 bases and J dropped 2 bases, with 19 bases sitting between them. The CDR3 DNA sequence: TGCGCCAGCAGCCCCCTAGGGCGTAAGGGGACCTACGAGCAGTACTTC. The encoded protein is CASSPLGRKGTYEQYF.

This clonotype was counted between two and nine times. The chain carries TRBV12-3 or TRBV12-4 and TRBJ2-7; TRBD1 agrees at 10 bases. The CDR3 has 15 residues. V lost 2 bases to trimming and J lost 7 bases; unmatched junction nucleotides: 8. The CDR3 sequence: CASSLMGQGLGEQYF. DNA for the CDR3: TGTGCCAGCAGTTTAATGGGACAGGGGCTGGGGGAGCAGTACTTC.

This clonotype was detected a few times. The V call is TRBV12-3 or TRBV12-4, the J call TRBJ1-2, with 8 bases fitting TRBD1. The CDR3 consists of 15 residues. J lost 6 bases, V lost 5 bases, and 11 bases had no gene match. Here the CDR3 reads CASSGQGGRLDGYTF. The CDR3 DNA sequence: TGTGCCAGCAGTGGACAGGGTGGTCGACTGGATGGCTACACCTTC.

The table lists this clonotype with many counts. The chain carries TRBV21-1 and TRBJ2-3. TRBV21-1 is classified as a pseudogene. This CDR3 is 13 amino acids long. The CDR3 DNA sequence: TGTGCCAGCAGCGACTCGGGAACAGATACGCAGTATTTT. It specifies CASSDSGTDTQYF.

This clonotype was counted a single time. The chain couples TRBV6-2 or TRBV6-3 to TRBJ1-1; D not certain. CDR1 and CDR2 from the germline V gene are MNHEY and SVGEGT. The CDR3 runs 14 residues. The V and J ends lost 4 bases and 4 bases respectively, with 13 bases between them. Here the CDR3 reads CASSLGRSGTEAFF. CDR3 nucleotides: TGTGCCAGCAGTTTAGGCAGGAGTGGCACTGAAGCTTTCTTT.

The chain is built from TRBV11-1 and TRBJ1-1; D possibly corresponds to TRBD1 (6 bases). CDR3 length: 18 amino acids. V lost 5 bases, J lost 3 bases, and 25 bases lay in between. Germline values: CDR1 SGHAT, CDR2 FQDESV (reference sequence). CDR3 sequence: CASSRASRGAKGDTEAFF. The CDR3 nucleotides read TGTGCCAGCAGCCGGGCCTCACGGGGGGCGAAAGGGGACACTGAAGCTTTCTTT.

This clonotype occurred many times. J is TRBJ1-5 and V is TRBV5-1; TRBD1 is a possible D gene (5 bases). The CDR3 contains 15 residues. Germline CDR1 SGHRS, CDR2 YFSETQ. V was cut by 0 bases and J by 6 bases, with 13 bases left in between. This chain's CDR3 is CASSLGGVRGQPQHF. CDR3 DNA sequence: TGCGCCAGCAGCTTGGGAGGGGTCCGAGGTCAGCCCCAGCATTTT.

The chain links TRBV20-1 to TRBJ2-5, with TRBD1 as a possible D gene (5 bases). Germline V gives CDR1 DFQATT, CDR2 SNEGSKA (reference sequence). The CDR3 sequence is 16 residues long. Trimming removed 5 bases from V and 3 bases from J, with 22 bases in between. The CDR3 loop is CSAPWLSQGGKETQYF. CDR3 bases: TGCAGTGCTCCATGGTTGTCGCAGGGCGGTAAAGAGACCCAGTACTTC.